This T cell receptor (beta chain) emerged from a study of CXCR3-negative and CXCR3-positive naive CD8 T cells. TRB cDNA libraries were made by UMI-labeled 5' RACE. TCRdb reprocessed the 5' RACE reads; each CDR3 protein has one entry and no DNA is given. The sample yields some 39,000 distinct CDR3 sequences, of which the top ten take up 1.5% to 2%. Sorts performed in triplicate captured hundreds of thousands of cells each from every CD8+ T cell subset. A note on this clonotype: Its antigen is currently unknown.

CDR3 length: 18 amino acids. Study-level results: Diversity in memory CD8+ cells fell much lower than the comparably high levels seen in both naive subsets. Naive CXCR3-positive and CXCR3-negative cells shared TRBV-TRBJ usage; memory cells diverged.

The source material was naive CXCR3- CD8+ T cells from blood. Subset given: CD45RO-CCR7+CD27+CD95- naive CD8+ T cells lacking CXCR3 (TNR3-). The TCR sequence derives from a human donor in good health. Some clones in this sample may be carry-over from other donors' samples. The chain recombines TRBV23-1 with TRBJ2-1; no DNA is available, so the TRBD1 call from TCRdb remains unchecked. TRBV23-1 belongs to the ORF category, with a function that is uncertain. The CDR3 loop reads CASNLTGEAGSSYNEQFF.